Listed here is a single T cell receptor beta chain. This CDR3 is also generated by other DNA sequences in the sample. The CDR3 totals 12 residues. Germline V gene sequence: CDR1 SEHNR, CDR2 FQNEAQ (reference sequence). Trimming stripped 6 bases from V and 1 base from J, with 7 bases between. This entry comes from a study of shared clonotypes between healthy human individuals. This table comes from immunoSEQ multiplex PCR, and its TCRdb copy is limited to in-frame clones, with some not included. The table shows about 2 million clones, with about 95% occurring only once. Naive CD8 cells, CD45RO-negative and positively selected for CCR7, excluded terminally differentiated effector memory CD45RA+ cells.

The TCR comes from a man aged 18 to 29 in good health. Sequenced material: naive CD8+ T cells sorted from blood. The chain links TRBV7-9 to TRBJ2-7; D is perhaps TRBD1 (6 bases). The CDR3 DNA sequence: TGTGCCAGCAGTACAGGGTCCTACGAGCAGTACTTC. It codes for CASSTGSYEQYF.